Sequencing of this T cell receptor beta chain was carried out in a study of T cells in Graves' hyperthyroidism and ophthalmopathy. CDR3 length: 14 amino acids. Trimming removed 2 bases at V and 5 bases at J, with 12 bases between. Germline CDR1 MNHNY, CDR2 SVGAGI (reference sequence). TCR beta CDR3 regions were amplified from RNA. When the TCR CDR3 underwent first-round RT-PCR, the HTBI primer set was used. TCRdb reprocessed the multiplex PCR reads via MiXCR and lists one record per CDR3 protein. The profile shows about 840,000 distinct CDR3 sequences, over 35% of them singletons. Specimen: blood. The receptor comes from a man in his late teens or twenties with Graves' hyperthyroidism. The chain employs TRBV6-6 and TRBJ1-1; D is unclear. CDR3 in DNA: TGTGCCAGCAGTTACGGGCACTTGGGGACTGAAGCTTTCTTT. Its protein is CASSYGHLGTEAFF.